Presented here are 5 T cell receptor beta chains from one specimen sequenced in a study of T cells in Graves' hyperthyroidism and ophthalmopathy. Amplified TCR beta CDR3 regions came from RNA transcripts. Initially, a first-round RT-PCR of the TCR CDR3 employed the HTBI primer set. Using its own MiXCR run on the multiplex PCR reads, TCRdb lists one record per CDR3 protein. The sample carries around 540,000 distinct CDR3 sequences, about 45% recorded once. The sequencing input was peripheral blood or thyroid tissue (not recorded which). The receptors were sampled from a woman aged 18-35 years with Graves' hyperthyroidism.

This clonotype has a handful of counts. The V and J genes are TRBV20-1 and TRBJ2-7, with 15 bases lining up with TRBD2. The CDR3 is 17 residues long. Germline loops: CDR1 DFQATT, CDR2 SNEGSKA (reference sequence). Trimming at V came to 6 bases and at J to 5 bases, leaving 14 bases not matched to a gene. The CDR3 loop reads CSALPGLAGGRGNEQYF. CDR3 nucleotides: TGCAGTGCGCTACCGGGACTAGCGGGAGGCCGGGGTAACGAGCAGTACTTC.

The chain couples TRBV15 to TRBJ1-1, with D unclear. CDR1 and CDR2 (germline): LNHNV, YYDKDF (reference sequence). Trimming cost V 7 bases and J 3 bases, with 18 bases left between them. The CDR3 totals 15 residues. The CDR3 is CATKFGLVSYTEAFF. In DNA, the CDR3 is TGTGCCACCAAGTTCGGATTGGTTTCCTACACTGAAGCTTTCTTT.

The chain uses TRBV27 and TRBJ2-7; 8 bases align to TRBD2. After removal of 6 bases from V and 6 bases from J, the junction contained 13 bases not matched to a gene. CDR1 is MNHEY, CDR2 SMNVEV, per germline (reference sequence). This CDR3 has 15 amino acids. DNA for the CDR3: TGTGCCAGCAGCCCTCCTGTAGCGGGACTTGGCGAGCAGTACTTC. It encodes CASSPPVAGLGEQYF.

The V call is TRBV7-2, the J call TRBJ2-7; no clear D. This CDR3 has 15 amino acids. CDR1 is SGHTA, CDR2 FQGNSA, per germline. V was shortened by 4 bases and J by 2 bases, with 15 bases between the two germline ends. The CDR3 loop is CASSYLDRNAYEQYF. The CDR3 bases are TGTGCCAGCAGCTACCTGGACCGAAACGCCTACGAGCAGTACTTC.

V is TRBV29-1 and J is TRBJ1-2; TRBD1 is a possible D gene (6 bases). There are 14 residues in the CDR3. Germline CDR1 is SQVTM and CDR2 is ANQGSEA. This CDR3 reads CSARPEGGVYGYTF. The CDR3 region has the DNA TGCAGTGCTAGACCAGAGGGGGGAGTCTATGGCTACACCTTC.